Described below is a single T cell receptor beta chain sequence and its context. The sample belongs to a study of blood T cell repertoires in COVID-19. Clinical history reported by participants formed the basis on which cohorts were assigned. Authors' processing steps: Nucleated cell counts were estimated from reference gene primer amplification. The table came from immunoSEQ multiplex PCR; TCRdb's copy has only in-frame clones and leaves some out. V, J and clone size are taken as reported in that table, and D and trimming were inferred from the DNA itself. The sample consists of about 440,000 clones, about 85% of them appearing once. V was clipped by 3 bases and J by 4 bases; unmatched bases: 11. The CDR3 is made up of 16 amino acids. Germline V CDR1 and CDR2: LGHNA, YSLEER.

Material for sequencing was PBMCs or T cells enriched from blood (not recorded which). The clonotype originates from a woman in her late teens or twenties with acute COVID-19. V gene TRBV4-3 combines with J gene TRBJ2-5, with TRBD1 matching over 7 bases. CDR3 amino acids: CASSQGTAEGRETQYF. The CDR3 DNA reads TGCGCCAGCAGCCAGGGGACAGCGGAAGGTAGAGAGACCCAGTACTTC.